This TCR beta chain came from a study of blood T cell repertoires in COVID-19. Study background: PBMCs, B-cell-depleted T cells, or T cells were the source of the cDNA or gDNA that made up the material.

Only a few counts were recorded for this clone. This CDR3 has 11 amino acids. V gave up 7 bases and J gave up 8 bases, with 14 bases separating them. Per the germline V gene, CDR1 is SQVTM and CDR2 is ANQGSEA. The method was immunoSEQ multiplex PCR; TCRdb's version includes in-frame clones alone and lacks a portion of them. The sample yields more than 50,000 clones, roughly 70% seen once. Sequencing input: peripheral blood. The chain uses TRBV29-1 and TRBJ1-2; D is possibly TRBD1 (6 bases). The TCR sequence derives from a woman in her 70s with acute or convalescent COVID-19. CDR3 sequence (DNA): TGCAGCGCCGTGGCGGGGGGCGGCTACACCTTC. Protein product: CSAVAGGGYTF. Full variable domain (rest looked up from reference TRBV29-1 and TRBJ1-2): SAVISQKPSRDICQRGTSLTIQCQVDSQVTMMFWYRQQPGQSLTLIATANQGSEATYESGFVIDKFPISRPNLTFSTLTVSNMSPEDSSIYLCSAVAGGGYTFGSGTRLTVV.